The T cell receptor (beta chain) described here comes from a study of T cells in localized non-small cell lung cancer. The length of the CDR3 is 14 residues. V shed 3 bases and J 5 bases; nucleotides not matched to a gene: 5. CDR1 and CDR2 (germline): MNHEY, SVGAGI. About this clone: Antigen unknown.

General study points: The appearance of a median 57 of the top 100 tumor clones was seen in adjacent lung. Uninvolved adjacent lung showed the highest T cell clonality, exceeding tumor. Longer overall survival associated with higher blood T cell density; shorter survival with higher adjacent-lung clonality.

The table came from immunoSEQ multiplex PCR; TCRdb's copy has only in-frame clones and leaves some out. The data hold 40,000 to 65,000 clones, with over 70% observed a single time. The chain joins TRBV6-5 to TRBJ1-1; TRBD1 agrees at 8 bases. The sequences come from peripheral blood mononuclear cells, collected before any cancer treatment. The receptor was isolated from a man between 40 and 70 years old with stage III lung adenocarcinoma. The CDR3 protein is CASSYLQGGTEAFF. The CDR3, as DNA: TGTGCCAGCAGTTATCTACAGGGGGGTACTGAAGCTTTCTTT.